This record covers a single TCR beta chain. This sample was taken from a study of blood T cell repertoires in COVID-19. The CDR3 covers 14 residues. CDR1 and CDR2 (germline): SGHTA, FQGNSA. The trim removed 3 bases at V and 5 bases at J, leaving 4 bases unmatched. Only in-frame clones appear in the TCRdb table, and some are missing; sequencing was by immunoSEQ multiplex PCR. There are some 26,000 clones in the sample; just over 85% occur only once, and 7% to 8% lies in the top ten. This sequence originates from a woman between 50 and 59 years old with active COVID-19. The chain joins TRBV7-2 to TRBJ2-3; 8 positions match TRBD2. Sequenced material: peripheral blood. CDR3 in DNA: TGTGCCAGCAGCTTCTCGCTAGCGGGAGATACGCAGTATTTT. This translates into CASSFSLAGDTQYF.